A single sample is the source of the 8 T cell receptor beta chains below, sequenced in a study of OX40 agonist ivuxolimab in advanced cancers. Profiling relied on immunoSEQ multiplex PCR, and the TCRdb table lists in-frame clones only, not all of them. The data contain 55,000 to 60,000 clones, roughly 84% of them singletons. The sequences come from CD4+ or CD8+ T cells sorted from blood, collected in a trial of the OX40 agonist ivuxolimab. The receptors shown here come from an adult with an advanced solid tumor such as melanoma, head and neck, liver or kidney cancer.

The V and J genes are TRBV7-9 and TRBJ1-6; the match to TRBD1 covers 9 bases. CDR3 length: 16 residues. Germline V gene sequence: CDR1 SEHNR, CDR2 FQNEAQ (reference sequence). The V gene end was trimmed by 3 bases and the J gene end by 9 bases; junction bases not matched to a gene: 9. CDR3 nucleotide sequence: TGTGCCAGCAGCTTCGGGACAGGGTTTGGGGGTTCACCCCTCCACTTT. The encoded protein is CASSFGTGFGGSPLHF.

The chain couples TRBV19 to TRBJ1-1; TRBD1 matches 10 bases. In germline, CDR1 is LNHDA, CDR2 SQIVND (reference sequence). The CDR3 is made up of 15 amino acids. With V trimmed by 4 bases and J by 3 bases, 5 bases remained unmatched. In DNA form, the CDR3 reads TGTGCCAGTAGTAGACCCGGGACAGGGGACACTGAAGCTTTCTTT. Its translation: CASSRPGTGDTEAFF.

For the CDR3, the DNA is TGTGCCAGCAGCCCGCAGGTGGATAGCAATCAGCCCCAGCATTTT. Its protein product is CASSPQVDSNQPQHF. This chain uses TRBV5-4 with TRBJ1-5; D call uncertain. V was pared by 4 bases and J by 0 bases, with 11 bases between. CDR3 length equals 15 residues. CDR1 and CDR2 (germline): SGHNT, YYREEE (reference sequence).

The chain is built from TRBV6-6 and TRBJ2-3; TRBD2 matches at 10 bases. V was clipped by 6 bases and J by 3 bases; unmatched bases: 6. Germline CDR1 is MNHNY and CDR2 is SVGAGI (reference sequence). There are 15 residues in the CDR3. The CDR3: CASRTGTSATDTQYF. CDR3 nucleotide sequence: TGTGCCAGCAGAACCGGGACTAGCGCGACAGATACGCAGTATTTT.

V is TRBV19 and J is TRBJ1-2; no reliable D call. Looked up from germline, CDR1 is LNHDA and CDR2 is SQIVND (reference sequence). With 4 bases removed from V and 5 bases from J, the gap between germline ends came to 11 bases. The CDR3 runs 13 residues. The CDR3 nucleotides are TGTGCCAGTAGTAACAACTACTTATATGGCTACACCTTC. It yields the protein CASSNNYLYGYTF.

Only a few counts were recorded for this clone. The rearrangement uses TRBV18 and TRBJ1-4; 8 bases are shared with TRBD1. Germline V CDR1 and CDR2: KGHSH, LQKENI. The V and J ends lost 3 bases and 6 bases, in that order; junction bases with no gene match: 6. The CDR3 is made up of 15 amino acids. The DNA of the CDR3 is TGTGCCAGCTCACCGCTGACAGGGGCCGATGAAAAACTGTTTTTT. Translation gives CASSPLTGADEKLFF.

The chain joins TRBV9 to TRBJ2-7; 7 bases are a match to TRBD1. CDR1 is SGDLS and CDR2 is YYNGEE in the germline V gene. This CDR3 spans 15 amino acids. The J segment lost 3 bases and the V segment lost 1 base, leaving 7 bases of the junction unmatched. The CDR3 region has the DNA TGTGCCAGCAGCGTAACCGGGACAGCTTTCTACGAGCAGTACTTC. Its protein product is CASSVTGTAFYEQYF. The variable domain in full, with the rest retrieved from reference TRBV9 and TRBJ2-7, is DSGVTQTPKHLITATGQRVTLRCSPRSGDLSVYWYQQSLDQGLQFLIQYYNGEERAKGNILERFSAQQFPDLHSELNLSSLELGDSALYFCASSVTGTAFYEQYFGPGTRLTVT.

The chain employs TRBV5-1 and TRBJ1-4; 11 bases match TRBD1. Losses at the gene ends were 7 bases for V and 4 bases for J; bases not matched to a gene: 6. Germline V gene lookup returns CDR1 SGHRS and CDR2 YFSETQ. The CDR3 length is 15 residues. The CDR3: CASGTGGSGNEKLFF. In DNA form, the CDR3 reads TGCGCCAGCGGGACAGGGGGATCGGGTAATGAAAAACTGTTTTTT.